The clone carrying this T cell receptor beta chain has just a few counts. V shed 0 bases and J shed 4 bases, with 11 bases lying between them. Germline-derived CDR1 and CDR2 are SGHAT and FQNNGV. This CDR3 has 15 residues. This entry comes from a study of ipilimumab plus nivolumab after autologous stem cell transplantation. Repertoires were generated with immunoSEQ multiplex PCR, while TCRdb's copy carries only in-frame clones and drops some. The sample holds under 30,000 clones, 70% to 90% seen once. This sample comprised PBMCs, obtained in a trial of ipilimumab plus nivolumab as post-transplant consolidation. The genes are TRBV11-2 and TRBJ2-3; no definite D call. The receptor was derived from a male donor with diffuse large B-cell lymphoma. Written as DNA, the CDR3 is TGTGCCAGCAGCTTAGACACCGGCCGTTCAGATACGCAGTATTTT. Protein sequence: CASSLDTGRSDTQYF.